The 11 T cell receptor beta chains reported below all come from one sample, sequenced in a study of CD8 T cells in Susac syndrome. An amount of RNA that ranged from roughly 0.45 to 1 ug was reverse transcribed with random hexamers. TCRdb called the immunoSEQ multiplex PCR reads again in MiXCR, with one record for every CDR3 protein. The data hold a few hundred thousand distinct CDR3 sequences, with approximately 95% observed a single time. Sequencing input: CD4+ T cells from PBMCs. The receptors derive from a human donor with multiple sclerosis.

The gene calls are TRBV9 and TRBJ2-3, with D possibly TRBD2 on 6 matching bases. The V end was cut by 3 bases, the J end by 5 bases, with 10 bases between. The CDR3 length is 13 residues. Germline values: CDR1 SGDLS, CDR2 YYNGEE. CDR3 DNA: TGTGCCAGCAGCGAGGCGGGGCGAGATACGCAGTATTTT. Protein: CASSEAGRDTQYF. The whole variable domain, remainder taken from reference TRBV9 and TRBJ2-3, is DSGVTQTPKHLITATGQRVTLRCSPRSGDLSVYWYQQSLDQGLQFLIQYYNGEERAKGNILERFSAQQFPDLHSELNLSSLELGDSALYFCASSEAGRDTQYFGPGTRLTVL.

CDR3 nucleotide sequence: TGTGCCAGCAGCCCTCCCTTAGGGGTAGGGGCCAACGTCCTGACTTTC. It specifies CASSPPLGVGANVLTF. The chain employs TRBV9 and TRBJ2-6; TRBD1 might be the D (5 bases). Germline V gene sequence: CDR1 SGDLS, CDR2 YYNGEE. V was cut by 4 bases and J by 4 bases, with 15 bases left in between. The length of the CDR3 is 16 residues. The whole variable domain, filled in from reference TRBV9 and TRBJ2-6, reads DSGVTQTPKHLITATGQRVTLRCSPRSGDLSVYWYQQSLDQGLQFLIQYYNGEERAKGNILERFSAQQFPDLHSELNLSSLELGDSALYFCASSPPLGVGANVLTFGAGSRLTVL.

V gene TRBV4-2 combines with J gene TRBJ1-2; 9 bases are a match to TRBD1. Trimming at V came to 4 bases and at J to 5 bases, leaving 11 bases not matched to a gene. Germline V gene sequence: CDR1 LGHNA, CDR2 YNFKEQ. The CDR3 runs 16 residues. CDR3 bases: TGTGCCAGCAGCCCGGGGCTGAACAGGGGGCGGTATGGCTACACCTTC. Its translation is CASSPGLNRGRYGYTF.

The chain combines TRBV20-1 with TRBJ2-3, with TRBD2 as a possible D gene (6 bases). Germline V lookup: CDR1 DFQATT, CDR2 SNEGSKA (reference sequence). This CDR3 has 14 residues. V was pared by 3 bases and J by 0 bases, with 10 bases between. In DNA, the CDR3 is TGCAGTGCTAGGGGGCGGGGAAGCACAGATACGCAGTATTTT. This sequence encodes CSARGRGSTDTQYF.

The chain uses TRBV28 and TRBJ2-5; D is perhaps TRBD1 (6 bases). Trimming took off 3 bases at V and 4 bases at J, with 15 bases between the two ends. CDR1 and CDR2 from the germline V gene are MDHEN and SYDVKM. The CDR3 has 15 amino acids. The CDR3 loop is CASSFGQGLGETQYF. CDR3 nucleotides: TGTGCCAGCAGTTTCGGGCAGGGGCTAGGAGAGACCCAGTACTTC.

The chain employs TRBV20-1 and TRBJ1-5; D call uncertain. The CDR3 extends over 15 amino acids. V was clipped by 1 base and J by 0 bases, with 10 bases between them. Germline CDR1 is DFQATT and CDR2 is SNEGSKA (reference sequence). In DNA form, the CDR3 reads TGCAGTGCTAGAGTGAGCTCGGATAGCAATCAGCCCCAGCATTTT. It translates to CSARVSSDSNQPQHF.

The chain carries TRBV2 and TRBJ1-2; possible D gene TRBD1, 5 bases. Germline V gene data show CDR1 as SNHLY and CDR2 as FYNNEI. The CDR3 covers 10 residues. V was pared by 8 bases and J by 7 bases, with 8 bases between. CDR3 nucleotides: TGTGCCAGCGGCCAGGGTGGCTACACCTTC. Its translation: CASGQGGYTF.

The chain combines TRBV18 with TRBJ2-7; 8 positions match TRBD1. This CDR3 has 17 residues. The V and J ends lost 3 bases and 2 bases, in that order; junction bases with no gene match: 12. Looked up from germline, CDR1 is KGHSH and CDR2 is LQKENI. CDR3 region: CASSPRLFGQGTYEQYF. CDR3 DNA sequence: TGTGCCAGCTCACCGAGGTTATTCGGACAGGGAACCTACGAGCAGTACTTC. Looking up the rest from reference TRBV18 and TRBJ2-7 gives the full variable domain: NAGVMQNPRHLVRRRGQEARLRCSPMKGHSHVYWYRQLPEEGLKFMVYLQKENIIDESGMPKERFSAEFPKEGPSILRIQQVVRGDSAAYFCASSPRLFGQGTYEQYFGPGTRLTVT.

The V gene is TRBV7-8, the J gene TRBJ2-7; D might be TRBD1 (10 bases). CDR3 length: 18 residues. Trimming removed 7 bases at V and 2 bases at J, with 27 bases between. The germline V gene has CDR1 SGHVS and CDR2 FQNEAQ. The CDR3: CASTQGTGASGATYEQYF. CDR3 nucleotides: TGTGCCAGCACCCAAGGGACAGGGGCTAGCGGGGCCACCTACGAGCAGTACTTC.

The V and J genes are TRBV7-3 and TRBJ2-1; 7 nucleotides line up with TRBD1. The CDR3 consists of 13 residues. Losses at the gene ends were 2 bases for V and 7 bases for J; bases not matched to a gene: 2. Germline CDR1 and CDR2: SGHTA and FQGTGA. CDR3 loop: CASSLDRANEQFF. The CDR3 DNA reads as TGTGCCAGCAGCTTAGACAGGGCGAATGAGCAGTTCTTC.

The chain recombines TRBV3-1 with TRBJ1-4; D is perhaps TRBD1 (6 bases). The CDR3 runs to 13 residues. Trimming pared 4 bases from V and 8 bases from J, leaving 11 bases between. Looked up from germline, CDR1 is LGHDT and CDR2 is YNNKEL (reference sequence). CDR3 protein: CASSRGTPEKLFF. Written as DNA, the CDR3 is TGTGCCAGCAGCCGCGGGACACCCGAAAAACTGTTTTTT.